The next 12 T cell receptor beta chains were all read from a single sample in a study of Graves' ophthalmopathy and Graves' hyperthyroidism (dated by TCRdb to between 2017 and 2018). For sequencing, an Illumina HiSeq 2000 was employed. TCR beta CDR3 regions were amplified from RNA transcripts for repertoire sequencing. The first round was an RT-PCR using HTBI primers with the Qiagen OneStep RT-PCR kit, and this first round was followed by a second-round multiplex PCR, then size selection and purification. Through fastp at Q25 and MiXCR, TCRdb rebuilt clones from the public reads, retaining in-frame beta chains. Under each unique CDR3 protein, matching rows form one entry showing the most common genes and DNA. The sample yields almost 750,000 distinct CDR3 sequences; 35% to 50% were counted once. Around 40% of the sample is in the top ten clones. The sequenced sample consisted of peripheral blood. These receptor sequences come from an adult man with Graves' ophthalmopathy.

About this clonotype itself: A much larger clone lies a single base off, so this may be a read error. The J gene is TRBJ1-2, the V gene TRBV5-4; a possible D gene is TRBD1 (5 bases). CDR3 length equals 15 residues. Germline V gene data show CDR1 as SGHNT and CDR2 as YYREEE (reference sequence). The CDR3 loop reads CASSSGRRRADGHTF. The CDR3 coding sequence is TGTGCCAGCAGCTCAGGGAGGCGGAGGGCAGATGGCCACACCTTC.

Points on this clonotype: This could be a read error, since a much larger clone is one nucleotide away. This sequence joins TRBV12-3 or TRBV12-4 and TRBJ1-5, with 9 positions matching TRBD1. V shed 5 bases and J 9 bases; nucleotides not matched to a gene: 11. This CDR3 is 15 amino acids long. The chain's CDR3 is CASSPGTGIGRPQHF. The CDR3 bases are TGTGCCAGCAGTCCCGGGACAGGGATTGGGCGGCCCCAGCATTTT.

This chain connects TRBV6-5 to TRBJ1-6; TRBD1 is a possible D gene (6 bases). Trimming removed 0 bases at V and 1 base at J, with 10 bases between. Germline values: CDR1 MNHEY, CDR2 SVGAGI. This CDR3 is 17 amino acids long. CDR3 sequence: CASSYSRGESYNSPLHF. The CDR3 DNA is TGTGCCAGCAGTTACTCCAGGGGCGAATCCTATAATTCACCCCTCCACTTT.

The chain combines TRBV5-6 with TRBJ2-5; TRBD2 might be the D (5 bases). Germline V gene data show CDR1 as SGHDT and CDR2 as YYEEEE. V shed 5 bases and J shed 2 bases, with 16 bases lying between them. The CDR3 spans 15 residues. DNA for the CDR3: TGTGCCAGCAGTACCAAGCGGCGGAGACAAGAGACCCAGTACTTC. This sequence encodes CASSTKRRRQETQYF.

This chain connects TRBV7-2 to TRBJ1-4; tentatively, D is TRBD1 (6 bases). This CDR3 has 13 amino acids. Germline CDR1 reads SGHTA; CDR2 reads FQGNSA. The V end lost 6 bases, the J end lost 7 bases, and 12 bases lay between the germline ends. The CDR3 protein is CASSTGQPEKLFF. In nucleotides, the CDR3 is TGTGCCAGCAGTACCGGACAGCCTGAAAAACTGTTTTTT.

This chain links TRBV7-9 with TRBJ2-5, with TRBD2 identical over 10 bases. The V gene's germline CDR1 is SEHNR and CDR2 FQNEAQ (reference sequence). The CDR3 covers 14 residues. With 5 bases clipped from V and 4 bases from J, the junction kept 4 bases outside the gene matches. The CDR3 coding sequence is TGTGCCAGCAGCAGCGGGGGGGCCATAGAGACCCAGTACTTC. Protein product: CASSSGGAIETQYF.

This clonotype was picked up many times. This chain uses TRBV6-5 with TRBJ2-7, with TRBD2 matching 10 bases. The CDR3 consists of 15 residues. Germline-derived CDR1 and CDR2 are MNHEY and SVGAGI. V shed 2 bases and J 7 bases; nucleotides not matched to a gene: 8. In nucleotides, the CDR3 is TGTGCCAGCAGTTACCGGAGCGGGAGGGTGAATGAGCAGTACTTC. Protein product: CASSYRSGRVNEQYF.

V is TRBV15 and J is TRBJ1-5; 7 bases are a match to TRBD1. The V segment lost 3 bases and the J segment 7 bases; nucleotides outside the gene matches: 12. CDR1 and CDR2 (germline): LNHNV, YYDKDF (reference sequence). The CDR3 runs 16 residues. Here the CDR3 DNA reads TGTGCCACCAGCAGCCCGGGGGGCAGGGGGAGACAGCCCCAGCATTTT. This sequence encodes CATSSPGGRGRQPQHF.

The V gene is TRBV20-1, the J gene TRBJ1-6; D call uncertain. Trimming removed 3 bases from V and 6 bases from J, with 12 bases in between. CDR3 length: 14 residues. Germline V gene lookup returns CDR1 DFQATT and CDR2 SNEGSKA (reference sequence). In nucleotides, the CDR3 is TGCAGTGCTAGTTCGGCGGGGAGTAATTCACCCCTCCACTTT. This codes for CSASSAGSNSPLHF.

The chain has TRBV24-1 and TRBJ1-5, with a possible D match to TRBD1 (5 bases). This CDR3 region has 15 residues. Germline V gene lookup returns CDR1 KGHDR and CDR2 SFDVKD. Trimming cost V 4 bases and J 11 bases, with 20 bases left between them. The CDR3 region is CATSDSGTSGRAQHF. For the CDR3, the DNA is TGTGCCACCAGTGACTCCGGGACTAGCGGGAGGGCCCAGCATTTT.

Ten or more counts support this clonotype. This CDR3 reads CSVEDQGVVGANVLTF. DNA of the CDR3: TGCAGCGTTGAAGATCAAGGTGTTGTTGGGGCCAACGTCCTGACTTTC. V usage is TRBV29-1 and J usage is TRBJ2-6; D is unclear. Germline V CDR1 and CDR2: SQVTM, ANQGSEA. This CDR3 is built from 16 residues. V lost 0 bases to trimming and J lost 3 bases, with 12 bases between them.

The CDR3 is CASSPTWGGYTF. The CDR3 region has the DNA TGTGCCAGCAGCCCCACATGGGGAGGCTACACCTTC. The V call is TRBV7-2, the J call TRBJ1-2; D call uncertain. V lost 5 bases, J lost 8 bases, and 12 bases lay in between. In germline, CDR1 is SGHTA, CDR2 FQGNSA. CDR3 size: 12 residues. Filled out from reference TRBV7-2 and TRBJ1-2, the complete variable domain reads GAGVSQSPSNKVTEKGKDVELRCDPISGHTALYWYRQSLGQGLEFLIYFQGNSAPDKSGLPSDRFSAERTGGSVSTLTIQRTQQEDSAVYLCASSPTWGGYTFGSGTRLTVV.